The 10 T cell receptor beta chains in this list originate from one sample, sequenced in a study of CD8+ T cells in alopecia areata. Treatment given: oral pan-JAK inhibitor, 5-10 mg twice daily. Extracted from the samples, RNA was reverse transcribed into cDNA to serve as the sequencing template. Only in-frame clones appear in the TCRdb table, and some are missing; sequencing was by immunoSEQ multiplex PCR. The sample carries 150,000 to 200,000 clones, about 48% recorded once. The sample here was CD8+ T cells sorted from blood, taken at week 24, from a patient treated with tofacitinib. The receptors here all came from a human donor with alopecia areata.

The chain links TRBV13 to TRBJ1-5; TRBD1 agrees at 8 bases. Germline V lookup: CDR1 PRHDT, CDR2 FYEKMQ (reference sequence). V dropped 5 bases and J dropped 4; count of bases not matched to a gene: 7. The CDR3 contains 15 residues. The CDR3 protein is CASSQGRGLNQPQHF. CDR3 bases: TGTGCCAGCAGCCAGGGCAGGGGGCTTAATCAGCCCCAGCATTTT.

This chain uses TRBV7-9 with TRBJ2-3; 11 bases line up with TRBD1. Losses at the gene ends were 4 bases for V and 3 bases for J; bases not matched to a gene: 6. The length of the CDR3 is 16 residues. In germline, CDR1 is SEHNR, CDR2 FQNEAQ (reference sequence). The chain's CDR3 is CASSSWTGGLTDTQYF. The CDR3 DNA reads TGTGCCAGCAGCTCCTGGACAGGGGGCTTGACAGATACGCAGTATTTT.

J is TRBJ2-1 and V is TRBV4-3; possible D gene TRBD2, 5 bases. CDR1 is LGHNA, CDR2 YSLEER, per germline. CDR3 length: 15 residues. V was trimmed by 0 bases and J by 8 bases, leaving 14 bases between them. The CDR3 reads CASSQDRRSQDEQFF. CDR3 bases: TGCGCCAGCAGCCAAGATCGGAGGTCGCAGGATGAGCAGTTCTTC.

The table lists this clone with many counts. This rearrangement joins TRBV4-3 to TRBJ2-3, with 8 bases matching TRBD2. The CDR3 extends over 15 amino acids. J gave up 2 bases and V 3 bases, and 4 bases lay outside the gene matches. Looked up from germline, CDR1 is LGHNA and CDR2 is YSLEER. CDR3 sequence reads: CASSQTGGVTDTQYF. CDR3 DNA sequence: TGCGCCAGCAGCCAGACGGGGGGGGTCACAGATACGCAGTATTTT.

This clone was seen a few times. This sequence joins TRBV19 and TRBJ2-4; 8 nucleotides agree with TRBD1. Trimming at V came to 2 bases and at J to 4 bases, leaving 4 bases not matched to a gene. This CDR3 contains 15 residues. Germline loops: CDR1 LNHDA, CDR2 SQIVND (reference sequence). The CDR3 reads CASSILGQAKNIQYF. CDR3 sequence (DNA): TGTGCCAGTAGTATATTGGGACAGGCTAAAAACATTCAGTACTTC.

The chain couples TRBV19 to TRBJ2-1; perhaps TRBD2 as D (5 bases). The germline gives CDR1 LNHDA, CDR2 SQIVND (reference sequence). The CDR3 has 14 residues. V lost 4 bases and J 15 bases, leaving 22 bases between the germline ends. CDR3: CASSKGEFDTPWFF. The CDR3 DNA reads as TGTGCCAGTAGTAAGGGAGAATTCGATACCCCGTGGTTCTTC.

The J gene is TRBJ1-2, the V gene TRBV20-1; TRBD1 matches 8 bases. In germline, CDR1 is DFQATT, CDR2 SNEGSKA (reference sequence). V trimming: 6 bases; J trimming: 8 bases; junction bases outside the gene matches: 2. The CDR3 has 10 amino acids. CDR3 sequence (DNA): TGCAGTGCGGACAGGGACGGCTACACCTTC. Encoded protein: CSADRDGYTF.

This rearrangement joins TRBV4-3 to TRBJ2-4, with 7 bases matching TRBD1. Germline V gives CDR1 LGHNA, CDR2 YSLEER. V was clipped by 0 bases and J by 0 bases; unmatched bases: 11. The CDR3 is 19 residues long. CDR3 in amino acids: CASSQDRAGTVLAKNIQYF. The CDR3 bases are TGCGCCAGCAGCCAAGATCGAGCCGGGACAGTTCTAGCCAAAAACATTCAGTACTTC.

In this sample, this clone turned up a few times. This chain connects TRBV2 to TRBJ2-3, with 11 bases identical to TRBD2. CDR3 length: 17 residues. Unmatched junction bases numbered 6, after V lost 4 bases and J lost 0 bases. Germline CDR1 SNHLY, CDR2 FYNNEI. CDR3 sequence reads: CASSGLAGGSSTDTQYF. The CDR3 DNA sequence: TGTGCCAGCAGTGGTCTAGCGGGGGGATCTAGCACAGATACGCAGTATTTT.

This clone was observed a single time. The chain carries TRBV5-1 and TRBJ1-1; D is unclear. CDR3 size: 13 residues. Deletions cut 4 bases from V and 3 bases from J, with 10 bases between. From germline, CDR1 is SGHRS and CDR2 YFSETQ. CDR3 region: CASSGGRYTEAFF. The DNA for the CDR3 is TGCGCCAGCAGCGGCGGACGGTACACTGAAGCTTTCTTT.